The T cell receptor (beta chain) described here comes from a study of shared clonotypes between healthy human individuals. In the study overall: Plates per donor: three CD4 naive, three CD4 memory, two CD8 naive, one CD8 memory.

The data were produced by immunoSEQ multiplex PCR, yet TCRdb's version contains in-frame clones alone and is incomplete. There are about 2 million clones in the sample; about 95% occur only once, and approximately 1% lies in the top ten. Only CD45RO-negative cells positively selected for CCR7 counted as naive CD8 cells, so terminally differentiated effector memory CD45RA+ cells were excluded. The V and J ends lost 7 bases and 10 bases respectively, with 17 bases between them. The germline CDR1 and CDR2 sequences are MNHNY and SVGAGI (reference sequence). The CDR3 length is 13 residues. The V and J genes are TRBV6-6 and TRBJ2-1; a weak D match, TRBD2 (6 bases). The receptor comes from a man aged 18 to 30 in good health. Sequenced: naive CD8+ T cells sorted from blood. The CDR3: CASTLGTPPEQFF. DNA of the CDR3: TGTGCCAGCACCTTGGGGACTCCCCCGGAGCAGTTCTTC.